These 14 T cell receptor beta chains were all obtained from the same sample, sequenced in a study of blood T cell repertoires in COVID-19. Libraries were prepared by immunoSEQ multiplex PCR; TCRdb keeps only in-frame clonotypes and omits some of them. The sample has around 190,000 clones, 70% to 80% seen once. The sequencing input was peripheral blood. These receptors all stem from a woman between 35 and 50 years old with COVID-19, enrolled during active disease.

The chain carries TRBV7-9 and TRBJ2-7, with 7 positions matching TRBD1. The CDR3 has 16 residues. CDR1 is SEHNR, CDR2 FQNEAQ, per germline (reference sequence). V trimming: 0 bases; J trimming: 3 bases; junction bases outside the gene matches: 8. Written as DNA, the CDR3 is TGTGCCAGCAGCTTAGCGACAGGGCCCACCATCTACGAGCAGTACTTC. Translation gives CASSLATGPTIYEQYF.

This clone showed up just once. The chain combines TRBV2 with TRBJ1-2; 7 positions agree with TRBD1. The CDR3 totals 15 residues. The germline V gene has CDR1 SNHLY and CDR2 FYNNEI. V was pared by 5 bases and J by 4 bases, with 10 bases of the junction left unmatched. In DNA form, the CDR3 reads TGTGCCAGCAGTCAGGGGGATTGGGGCCTCTATGGCTACACCTTC. Its translation is CASSQGDWGLYGYTF.

This clone showed up just once. The chain links TRBV12-5 to TRBJ2-2; a possible D gene is TRBD2 (5 bases). CDR3 size: 18 residues. Looked up from germline, CDR1 is LGHNT and CDR2 is FRNRAP. V lost 3 bases to trimming and J lost 5 bases, with 22 bases between them. This CDR3 is CASGLTRKAALGTGELFF. CDR3 sequence (DNA): TGTGCTAGTGGTTTAACTAGAAAAGCCGCCTTGGGGACCGGGGAGCTGTTTTTT.

V is TRBV10-3 and J is TRBJ2-5; 7 positions match TRBD2. This CDR3 has 14 residues. Losses at the gene ends were 4 bases for V and 5 bases for J; bases not matched to a gene: 7. Germline values: CDR1 ENHRY, CDR2 SYGVKD. CDR3 in DNA: TGTGCCATCAGTGGTTGGGGGGGAGCGGAGACCCAGTACTTC. Amino acids: CAISGWGGAETQYF.

This clone has only a few counts. The chain carries TRBV29-1 and TRBJ2-1; 11 bases are shared with TRBD2. CDR1 is SQVTM, CDR2 ANQGSEA, per germline. With 6 bases clipped from V and 15 bases from J, the junction kept 31 bases outside the gene matches. This CDR3 contains 19 residues. The CDR3 DNA reads TGCAGCGTCGAGGGGGCTAGGACAGGACCATTACGGCAAACTAGCGGGAGGTTCTTC. It yields the protein CSVEGARTGPLRQTSGRFF.

The rearrangement links TRBV14 to TRBJ2-1, with D unclear. CDR3 length equals 14 residues. Germline V gene lookup returns CDR1 SGHDN and CDR2 FVKESK. V lost 3 bases to trimming and J lost 3 bases, with 9 bases between them. CDR3 region: CASSQQKNYNEQFF. The CDR3 region has the DNA TGTGCCAGCAGCCAGCAGAAAAACTACAATGAGCAGTTCTTC.

In its sample, this clone was seen a few times. The gene calls are TRBV4-3 and TRBJ2-3, with 7 bases that match TRBD2. The CDR3 extends over 16 amino acids. Per germline, CDR1 LGHNA and CDR2 YSLEER. Trimming at V came to 1 base and at J to 1 base, leaving 5 bases not matched to a gene. CDR3 sequence: CASSQGAGSGTDTQYF. The CDR3 nucleotides are TGCGCCAGCAGCCAAGGAGCGGGGAGTGGCACAGATACGCAGTATTTT.

CDR3 region: CASSRGQILSGNTIYF. CDR3 bases: TGTGCCAGCAGCCGTGGACAGATCCTCTCTGGAAACACCATATATTTT. The chain carries TRBV11-2 and TRBJ1-3; maybe TRBD1 (6 bases). This CDR3 contains 16 residues. With 5 bases removed from V and 0 bases from J, the gap between germline ends came to 14 bases. Germline V gene data show CDR1 as SGHAT and CDR2 as FQNNGV.

This chain links TRBV2 with TRBJ1-1, with TRBD1 identical over 10 bases. CDR1 and CDR2 from the germline V gene are SNHLY and FYNNEI. V dropped 11 bases and J dropped 4; count of bases not matched to a gene: 7. CDR3 length equals 13 residues. The CDR3 DNA reads TGTGCCGAAGACAGGGGGCGCGCCACTGAAGCTTTCTTT. This gives the protein CAEDRGRATEAFF. Combining the CDR3 with reference TRBV2 and TRBJ1-1 gives the whole variable domain EPEVTQTPSHQVTQMGQEVILRCVPISNHLYFYWYRQILGQKVEFLVSFYNNEISEKSEIFDDQFSVERPDGSNFTLKIRSTKLEDSAMYFCAEDRGRATEAFFGQGTRLTVV.

The chain links TRBV5-1 to TRBJ1-2; D possibly corresponds to TRBD1 (6 bases). This CDR3 region has 14 residues. CDR1 and CDR2 (germline): SGHRS, YFSETQ. Trimming stripped 4 bases from V and 4 bases from J, with 14 bases between. The CDR3 is CASSQERTVYGYTF. CDR3 in DNA: TGCGCCAGCAGCCAAGAGAGGACAGTCTATGGCTACACCTTC.

The genes are TRBV5-1 and TRBJ1-2; D is uncertain. The V end lost 0 bases, the J end lost 8 bases, and 11 bases lay between the germline ends. From germline, CDR1 is SGHRS and CDR2 YFSETQ. CDR3 length: 13 residues. The CDR3 DNA sequence: TGCGCCAGCAGCTTGGGGACTCTTGGAGGCTACACCTTC. Protein: CASSLGTLGGYTF.

The table lists this clone with many counts. The chain is built from TRBV13 and TRBJ2-7; TRBD1 agrees at 7 bases. Per germline, CDR1 PRHDT and CDR2 FYEKMQ (reference sequence). The CDR3 length is 15 residues. With 9 bases clipped from V and 8 bases from J, the junction kept 19 bases outside the gene matches. The CDR3 spells CASSKGTVPSTQQYF. The DNA of the CDR3 is TGTGCCAGTTCAAAAGGGACAGTCCCATCTACGCAGCAGTACTTC.

The chain has TRBV3-1 (or the pseudogene TRBV3-2) and TRBJ1-1; D is ambiguous. This CDR3 comprises 14 residues. V was shortened by 5 bases and J by 5 bases, with 15 bases between the two germline ends. Germline lookup yields CDR1 LGHDT and CDR2 YNNKEL (reference sequence). CDR3 region: CASSFTLGRTEAFF. The CDR3 coding sequence is TGTGCCAGCAGCTTTACTCTCGGGAGGACTGAAGCTTTCTTT.

This chain uses TRBV5-6 with TRBJ1-2; weak D call: TRBD1 (6 bases). The V end lost 4 bases, the J end lost 6 bases, and 13 bases lay between the germline ends. The CDR3 extends over 13 amino acids. Germline V gene data show CDR1 as SGHDT and CDR2 as YYEEEE. For the CDR3, the DNA is TGTGCCAGCAGCCAGGACAGTTTTAATGGCTACACCTTC. This sequence encodes CASSQDSFNGYTF.